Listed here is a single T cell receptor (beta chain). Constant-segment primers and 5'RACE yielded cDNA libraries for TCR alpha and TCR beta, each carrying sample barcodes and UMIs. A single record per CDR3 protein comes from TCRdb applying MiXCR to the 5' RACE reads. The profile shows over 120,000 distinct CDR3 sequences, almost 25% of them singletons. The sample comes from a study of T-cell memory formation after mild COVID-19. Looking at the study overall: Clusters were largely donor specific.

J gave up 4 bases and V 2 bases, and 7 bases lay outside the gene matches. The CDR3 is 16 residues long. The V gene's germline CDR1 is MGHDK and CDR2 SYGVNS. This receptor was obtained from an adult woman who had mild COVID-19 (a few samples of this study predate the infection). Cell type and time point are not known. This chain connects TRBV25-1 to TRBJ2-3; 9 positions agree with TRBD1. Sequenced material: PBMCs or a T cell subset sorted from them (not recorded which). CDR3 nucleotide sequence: TGTGCCAGCAGTGAACCCCGGGACAGGGCCGCAGATACGCAGTATTTT. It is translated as CASSEPRDRAADTQYF.